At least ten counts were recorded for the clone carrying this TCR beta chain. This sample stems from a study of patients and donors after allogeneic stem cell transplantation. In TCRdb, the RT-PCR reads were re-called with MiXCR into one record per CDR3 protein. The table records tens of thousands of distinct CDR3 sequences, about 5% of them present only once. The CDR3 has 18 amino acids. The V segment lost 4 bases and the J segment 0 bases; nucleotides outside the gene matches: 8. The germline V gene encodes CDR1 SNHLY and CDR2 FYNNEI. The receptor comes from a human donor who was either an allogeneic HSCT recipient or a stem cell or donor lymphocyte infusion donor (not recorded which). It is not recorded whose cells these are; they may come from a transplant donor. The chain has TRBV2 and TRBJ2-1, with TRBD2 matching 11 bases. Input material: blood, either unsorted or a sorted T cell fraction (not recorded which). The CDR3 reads CASSGLAGGRSSYNEQFF. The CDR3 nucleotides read TGTGCCAGCAGTGGGCTAGCGGGGGGCCGTAGCTCCTACAATGAGCAGTTCTTC.